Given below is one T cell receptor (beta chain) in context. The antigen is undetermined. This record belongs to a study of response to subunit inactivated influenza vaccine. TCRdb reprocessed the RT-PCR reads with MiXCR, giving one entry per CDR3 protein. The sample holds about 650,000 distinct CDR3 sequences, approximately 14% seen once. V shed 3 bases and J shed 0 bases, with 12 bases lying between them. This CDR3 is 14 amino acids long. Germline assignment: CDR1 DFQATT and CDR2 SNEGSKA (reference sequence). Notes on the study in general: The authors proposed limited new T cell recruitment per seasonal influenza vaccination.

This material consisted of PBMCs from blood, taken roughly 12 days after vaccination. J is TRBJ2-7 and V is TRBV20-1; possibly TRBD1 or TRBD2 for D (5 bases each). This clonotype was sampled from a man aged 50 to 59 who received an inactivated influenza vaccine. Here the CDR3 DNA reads TGCAGTGCTAGCCAGGGACGGAACTCCTACGAGCAGTACTTC. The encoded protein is CSASQGRNSYEQYF.